This entry concerns a single T cell receptor (beta chain). Its antigen is not known. The data stem from a study of T cells expressing NK-cell markers. The CDR3 runs 16 residues. The V gene's germline CDR1 is SGHTA and CDR2 FQGNSA. Libraries used 5'RACE template switching adding universal primer site and UMIs. TCRdb reworked the 5' RACE reads into one entry per CDR3 protein, no DNA. Its table records fewer than 400,000 distinct CDR3 sequences. General study results and limits: In a few donors, dominant clonotypes made up roughly 28.3-65% of CD3+CD56-NKG2C+ cells.

What was sequenced was blood T cells: a sorted CD56 or NKG2C T cell subset, CD4+ or CD8+ T cells, or bulk PBMC T cells (not recorded which). The TCR sequence derives from a woman aged 45-65 years in good health. This rearrangement joins TRBV7-2 to TRBJ2-4; TCRdb gives TRBD1 as the D gene, but with no DNA this cannot be confirmed. The CDR3 is CASSLGGGLAKNIQYF. Variable domain in full (rest from reference TRBV7-2 and TRBJ2-4): GAGVSQSPSNKVTEKGKDVELRCDPISGHTALYWYRQSLGQGLEFLIYFQGNSAPDKSGLPSDRFSAERTGGSVSTLTIQRTQQEDSAVYLCASSLGGGLAKNIQYFGAGTRLSVL.